This TCR beta chain was recovered during a study of PD-L1 blockade in urothelial cancer. Study summary: Of approximately 30 patients, twenty-five were males with bladder-origin urothelial cancer. Blood-derived samples held a median roughly 140,000 T cells.

V lost 6 bases to trimming and J lost 8 bases, with 10 bases between them. The CDR3 extends over 12 amino acids. Germline CDR1 and CDR2: SGHTA and FQGNSA. Each PCR received spiked synthetic TCR analog templates. Assay used: immunoSEQ multiplex PCR; TCRdb lists only in-frame clones, some missing. The table includes approximately 100,000 clones, 80% to 90% detected once. The time point is: pretreatment peripheral blood. There were between 1 and 8 samples from each patient, taken pretreatment and on-treatment. This clone has only one observation. The sequencing here drew on PBMCs, taken around atezolizumab (anti-PD-L1) treatment. The chain employs TRBV7-2 and TRBJ1-4; TRBD1 might be the D (5 bases). The sequence came from a woman aged 80 or over with urothelial cancer. The CDR3 DNA is TGTGCCAGCAGTTTTCAGGGAGAAAAACTGTTTTTT. It codes for CASSFQGEKLFF.